Each of the 24 T cell receptor beta chains below was sequenced from the same sample in a study of blood T cells in healthy people across ages. A second roughly 6 to 11 cycle PCR used barcoded and J-beta primers. TCRdb ran MiXCR on the 5' RACE reads and lists one entry per CDR3 protein. The profile shows around 1.5 million distinct CDR3 sequences, around 39% of them singletons. Sequenced sample: blood. These TCRs come from a woman aged 18-29 years in good health.

This rearrangement joins TRBV6-6 to TRBJ2-1; 9 positions agree with TRBD1. Germline CDR1 is MNHNY and CDR2 is SVGAGI (reference sequence). The CDR3 covers 16 residues. The J segment lost 2 bases and the V segment lost 2 bases, leaving 4 bases of the junction unmatched. The CDR3 DNA reads as TGTGCCAGCAGTTACGACAGGGGGGGTACCTACAATGAGCAGTTCTTC. As protein: CASSYDRGGTYNEQFF.

This clonotype has only one observation. V usage is TRBV28 and J usage is TRBJ1-6, with TRBD1 matching over 8 bases. Germline assignment: CDR1 MDHEN and CDR2 SYDVKM. Trimming at V came to 8 bases and at J to 7 bases, leaving 13 bases not matched to a gene. This CDR3 spans 16 amino acids. This chain's CDR3 is CASHPPGTGTNSPLHF. The CDR3 DNA sequence: TGTGCCAGCCACCCACCCGGGACAGGTACGAATTCACCCCTCCACTTT.

This clonotype was counted only a few times. J is TRBJ2-1 and V is TRBV6-5; possibly TRBD1 or TRBD2 for D (5 bases each). The CDR3 sequence is 14 residues long. Germline V gives CDR1 MNHEY, CDR2 SVGAGI. The germline V and J ends were trimmed by 10 bases and 1 base, with 14 bases remaining between them. CDR3 residues: CAIWGFRSYNEQFF. CDR3 bases: TGTGCCATATGGGGGTTCCGGTCCTACAATGAGCAGTTCTTC.

The genes are TRBV12-3 or TRBV12-4 and TRBJ2-5; TRBD2 is a possible D gene (7 bases). The closer fit of TRBJ2-7 to the DNA end suggests the J call may be wrong. The CDR3 has 14 amino acids. For the CDR3, the DNA is TGTGCCAGCAGTTTCGGCGGCGGGGGCCACGAGCAGTACTTC. It translates to CASSFGGGGHEQYF.

The rearrangement links TRBV29-1 to TRBJ2-5; 9 nucleotides align to TRBD1. Germline V CDR1 and CDR2: SQVTM, ANQGSEA. This CDR3 is built from 17 residues. The V segment lost 7 bases and the J segment 1 base; nucleotides outside the gene matches: 16. The CDR3 reads CSAYLTGGKRTQETQYF. CDR3 nucleotide sequence: TGCAGCGCGTATTTAACAGGGGGCAAGCGGACCCAAGAGACCCAGTACTTC.

As concerns this clonotype: A much larger clone is a single base away; this may be a read error. This chain links TRBV4-2 with TRBJ2-1, with no clear D. The CDR3 length is 15 residues. Germline V lookup: CDR1 LGHNA, CDR2 YNFKEQ. V shed 0 bases and J shed 13 bases, with 19 bases lying between them. CDR3 sequence (DNA): TGTGCCAGCAGCCAAGATGGGCAGGCGCAAGAGACCCAGTTCTTC. As protein: CASSQDGQAQETQFF.

This clonotype has a single count. The rearrangement links TRBV6-1 to TRBJ1-5, with D possibly TRBD1 on 5 matching bases. The V end was cut by 8 bases, the J end by 4 bases, with 15 bases between. The germline V gene has CDR1 MNHNS and CDR2 SASEGT. The length of the CDR3 is 14 residues. Here the CDR3 reads CASGGGTENQPQHF. Here the CDR3 DNA reads TGTGCCAGCGGCGGGGGGACGGAGAATCAGCCCCAGCATTTT.

A remark on this clonotype: This clone may be a read error of a much larger clone one base away. The chain links TRBV7-2 to TRBJ2-3; D possibly corresponds to TRBD1 (6 bases). CDR1 SGHTA and CDR2 FQGNSA come from the germline V gene. The CDR3 extends over 15 amino acids. The CDR3 DNA reads TGTGCCAGCAGCCCTACGGGACACAGCACAGATACGCAGTCTTTT. This encodes CASSPTGHSTDTQSF.

The DNA for the CDR3 is TGTGCCAGCAGGGGATCGACAGGGGGTATTGGCTACACCTTC. Translation: CASRGSTGGIGYTF. The V call is TRBV6-1, the J call TRBJ1-2; TRBD1 matches at 9 bases. This CDR3 has 14 amino acids. V lost 6 bases, J lost 7 bases, and 9 bases stayed unmatched. The germline V gene encodes CDR1 MNHNS and CDR2 SASEGT.

This chain joins TRBV2 and TRBJ2-7, with TRBD2 matching over 12 bases. The CDR3 sequence is 17 residues long. Germline V gives CDR1 SNHLY, CDR2 FYNNEI. The trim removed 11 bases at V and 5 bases at J, leaving 19 bases unmatched. This CDR3 is CALKDRETSGSLNEQYF. CDR3 sequence (DNA): TGTGCCTTAAAGGACAGGGAGACTAGCGGGAGCTTGAACGAGCAGTACTTC.

J is TRBJ2-1 and V is TRBV13; 11 positions match TRBD2. In germline, CDR1 is PRHDT, CDR2 FYEKMQ (reference sequence). The CDR3 has 18 amino acids. The J segment lost 7 bases and the V segment lost 4 bases, leaving 15 bases of the junction unmatched. The CDR3 DNA follows: TGTGCCAGCAGCTCCCGACTAACGACTAGCGGGAAGGGTAATGAGCAGTTCTTC. As protein: CASSSRLTTSGKGNEQFF. The entire variable domain, with the rest obtained from reference TRBV13 and TRBJ2-1, is as follows: AAGVIQSPRHLIKEKRETATLKCYPIPRHDTVYWYQQGPGQDPQFLISFYEKMQSDKGSIPDRFSAQQFSDYHSELNMSSLELGDSALYFCASSSRLTTSGKGNEQFFGPGTRLTVL.

This clonotype occurred a few times. The chain employs TRBV20-1 and TRBJ1-2; 7 bases align to TRBD1. V trimming: 4 bases; J trimming: 6 bases; junction bases outside the gene matches: 5. CDR3 size: 12 residues. The V gene's germline CDR1 is DFQATT and CDR2 SNEGSKA (reference sequence). The CDR3 nucleotides read TGCAGTGCTATAAAGGGGGCAGATGGCTACACCTTC. It is translated as CSAIKGADGYTF.

The chain has TRBV12-3 or TRBV12-4 and TRBJ2-1; 9 bases are a match to TRBD2. The trim removed 3 bases at V and 8 bases at J, leaving 11 bases unmatched. The CDR3 is 16 amino acids. CDR3: CASSFPFAGGSHEQFF. The CDR3 bases are TGTGCCAGCAGTTTCCCTTTCGCGGGAGGGAGTCATGAGCAGTTCTTC.

The chain's CDR3 is CASKRSGTHEQYF. DNA of the CDR3: TGTGCCAGTAAGCGCAGCGGGACCCACGAGCAGTACTTC. This sequence joins TRBV19 and TRBJ2-5, with TRBD2 matching 7 bases. Judging by the DNA end, TRBJ2-7 fits better; the J call may be wrong. Germline V CDR1 and CDR2: LNHDA, SQIVND (reference sequence). The length of the CDR3 is 13 residues.

The chain links TRBV2 to TRBJ2-5; TRBD2 matches 13 bases. CDR3 length equals 15 residues. Germline trimming cut 7 bases from V and 3 bases from J; bases unmatched to any gene: 5. From germline, CDR1 is SNHLY and CDR2 FYNNEI. For the CDR3, the DNA is TGTGCCAGCAAAGAAGGACTAGCGGGAGAAGAGACCCAGTACTTC. It encodes CASKEGLAGEETQYF.

This clonotype was picked up many times. CDR3 sequence (DNA): TGTGCCAGCAGGTTAGGTAGCGGGGCCACCTACGAGCAGTACTTC. Residues: CASRLGSGATYEQYF. The chain recombines TRBV2 with TRBJ2-7; 8 bases agree with TRBD2. The CDR3 consists of 15 residues. The ends lost 6 bases at V and 2 bases at J; junction bases unmatched: 9. Germline V gene lookup returns CDR1 SNHLY and CDR2 FYNNEI. The entire variable domain, with the rest obtained from reference TRBV2 and TRBJ2-7, is as follows: EPEVTQTPSHQVTQMGQEVILRCVPISNHLYFYWYRQILGQKVEFLVSFYNNEISEKSEIFDDQFSVERPDGSNFTLKIRSTKLEDSAMYFCASRLGSGATYEQYFGPGTRLTVT.

CDR3 sequence: CAIKGTGGSGEQYF. The CDR3 coding sequence is TGTGCCATCAAGGGGACGGGGGGCTCGGGCGAGCAGTACTTC. The rearrangement links TRBV10-3 to TRBJ2-5; maybe TRBD2 (7 bases). TRBJ2-7 matches the DNA end more closely, so the J call is doubtful. The CDR3 covers 14 residues. Germline values: CDR1 ENHRY, CDR2 SYGVKD.

This clonotype was recorded a few times. The CDR3, as DNA: TGCAGTGCCAACCCGGCTACAAGCTCCTACAATGAGCAGTTCTTC. Amino acids: CSANPATSSYNEQFF. The chain is built from TRBV20-1 and TRBJ2-1; D is uncertain. From germline, CDR1 is DFQATT and CDR2 SNEGSKA (reference sequence). V shed 6 bases and J shed 0 bases, with 15 bases lying between them. The CDR3 extends over 15 amino acids.

This sequence joins TRBV27 and TRBJ2-3; either TRBD1 or TRBD2 may supply D (7 bases each). The CDR3 runs 15 residues. CDR1 is MNHEY, CDR2 SMNVEV, per germline (reference sequence). V lost 5 bases and J lost 5, with 17 bases in between. This CDR3 is CASSHDQGGGDTQYF. The CDR3 DNA reads TGTGCCAGCAGTCACGACCAGGGGGGGGGAGATACGCAGTATTTT.

Only a few counts were recorded for this clonotype. The genes are TRBV7-9 and TRBJ2-3; 10 bases are shared with TRBD2. V gave up 7 bases and J gave up 4 bases; unmatched junction bases: 8. The germline V gene encodes CDR1 SEHNR and CDR2 FQNEAQ (reference sequence). This CDR3 comprises 15 residues. This CDR3 is CASKVASGSSDTQYF. In DNA form, the CDR3 reads TGTGCCAGCAAAGTCGCTAGCGGGAGTTCAGATACGCAGTATTTT. Combining the CDR3 with reference TRBV7-9 and TRBJ2-3 gives the whole variable domain DTGVSQNPRHKITKRGQNVTFRCDPISEHNRLYWYRQTLGQGPEFLTYFQNEAQLEKSRLLSDRFSAERPKGSFSTLEIQRTEQGDSAMYLCASKVASGSSDTQYFGPGTRLTVL.

Notes on this clonotype: A read error may be the cause here, since a much bigger clone is one base away. The chain carries TRBV10-3 and TRBJ2-5; no firm D call. The ends were cut back, 0 bases at V and 11 bases at J, with 16 bases in the middle. CDR1 and CDR2 (germline): ENHRY, SYGVKD. The CDR3 runs 14 residues. The CDR3 here is CAISESVSDNEQYF. In nucleotides, the CDR3 is TGTGCCATCAGTGAGTCTGTGTCAGACAATGAGCAGTACTTC.

This clonotype has more than one count but fewer than ten. CDR3 in amino acids: CSAGPGPGIEKLFF. CDR3 nucleotides: TGCAGTGCTGGTCCGGGCCCCGGCATTGAAAAACTGTTTTTT. V and J are TRBV20-1 and TRBJ1-4; D unresolved. V was shortened by 5 bases and J by 7 bases, with 17 bases between the two germline ends. From germline, CDR1 is DFQATT and CDR2 SNEGSKA (reference sequence). The CDR3 loop spans 14 amino acids.

J is TRBJ2-1 and V is TRBV7-2, with 9 nucleotides matching TRBD2. The V gene end was trimmed by 2 bases and the J gene end by 0 bases; junction bases not matched to a gene: 14. This CDR3 contains 20 residues. Germline assignment: CDR1 SGHTA and CDR2 FQGNSA. Here the CDR3 DNA reads TGTGCCAGCAGCTTACGGCACGTTGCGGCGGGAGGGGTCTCCTACAATGAGCAGTTCTTC. This gives the protein CASSLRHVAAGGVSYNEQFF.

There are a few counts of this clonotype. The V call is TRBV6-5, the J call TRBJ2-7; D is possibly TRBD2 (6 bases). The CDR3 loop spans 14 amino acids. Looked up from germline, CDR1 is MNHEY and CDR2 is SVGAGI. Trimming took off 4 bases at V and 3 bases at J, with 13 bases between the two ends. CDR3 residues: CASSLGNSGYEQYF. In DNA, the CDR3 is TGTGCCAGCAGTTTAGGTAATAGCGGCTACGAGCAGTACTTC.